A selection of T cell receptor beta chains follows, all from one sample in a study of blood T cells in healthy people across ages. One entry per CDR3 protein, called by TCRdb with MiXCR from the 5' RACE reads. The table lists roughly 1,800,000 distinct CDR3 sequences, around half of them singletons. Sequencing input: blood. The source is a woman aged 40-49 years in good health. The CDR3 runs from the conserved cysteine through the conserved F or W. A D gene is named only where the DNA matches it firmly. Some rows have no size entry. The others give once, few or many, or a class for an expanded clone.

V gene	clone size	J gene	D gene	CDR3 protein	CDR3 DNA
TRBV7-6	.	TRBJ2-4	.	CASSLEVGLELYF	TGTGCCAGCAGCTTAGAAGTAGGGTTGGAATTGTACTTC
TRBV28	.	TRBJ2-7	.	CASSPPRYEQYF	TGTGCCAGCAGCCCACCCCGCTACGAGCAGTACTTC
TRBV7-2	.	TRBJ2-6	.	CATHGPRSGANVLTF	TGTGCCACACACGGGCCCCGATCTGGGGCCAACGTCCTGACTTTC
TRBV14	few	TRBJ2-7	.	CASSPGWNQSSYEQYF	TGTGCCAGCAGCCCCGGGTGGAATCAGAGCTCCTACGAGCAGTACTTC
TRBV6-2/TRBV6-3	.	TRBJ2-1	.	CASSPPQATYNEQFF	TGTGCCAGCAGTCCTCCACAGGCAACCTACAATGAGCAGTTCTTC
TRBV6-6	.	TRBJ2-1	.	CASSDDEGTYNEQFF	TGTGCCAGCAGCGATGATGAGGGGACCTACAATGAGCAGTTCTTC
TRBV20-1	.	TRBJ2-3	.	CSARGATGRADTQYF	TGCAGTGCTAGAGGGGCTACGGGTAGGGCAGATACGCAGTATTTT
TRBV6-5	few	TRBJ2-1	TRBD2	CASSYNIRGGLNEQFF	TGTGCCAGCAGTTACAATATCCGGGGGGGGCTCAATGAGCAGTTCTTC
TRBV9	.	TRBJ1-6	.	CASSVEIEGPPNSPLHF	TGTGCCAGCAGCGTAGAAATCGAGGGGCCCCCTAATTCACCCCTCCACTTT
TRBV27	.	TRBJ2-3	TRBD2	CASSLSTSGYSTDTQYF	TGTGCCAGCAGTTTATCTACTAGCGGATATAGCACAGATACGCAGTATTTT
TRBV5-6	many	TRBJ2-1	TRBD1	CASSLGTGGYNEQFF	TGTGCCAGCAGCCTCGGGACAGGGGGCTACAATGAGCAGTTCTTC
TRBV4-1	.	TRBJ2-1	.	CASSLQGGTYNEQFF	TGCGCCAGCAGCCTCCAGGGGGGAACCTACAATGAGCAGTTCTTC
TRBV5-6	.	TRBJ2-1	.	CASSLASAGAPYNEQFF	TGTGCCAGCAGCTTGGCCAGTGCGGGCGCTCCCTACAATGAGCAGTTCTTC
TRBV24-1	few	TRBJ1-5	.	CATSVGGQQPQHF	TGTGCCACCAGTGTCGGGGGCCAGCAGCCCCAGCATTTT
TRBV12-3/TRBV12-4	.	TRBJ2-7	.	CASIVEKTGEGKNSYERYF	TGTGCCAGCATCGTTGAAAAGACAGGGGAGGGGAAAAACTCCTACGAGCGGTACTTC
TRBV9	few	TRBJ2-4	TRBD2	CASNPAGGNIQYF	TGTGCCAGCAACCCTGCGGGGGGAAACATTCAGTACTTC
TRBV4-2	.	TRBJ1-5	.	CASSQVGTLENQPQHF	TGTGCCAGCAGCCAAGTAGGGACGCTAGAGAATCAGCCCCAGCATTTT
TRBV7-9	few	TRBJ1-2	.	CASSFADTYYGYTF	TGTGCCAGCAGCTTCGCGGACACTTACTATGGCTACACCTTC
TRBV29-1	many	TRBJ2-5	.	CSVERASGGLETQYF	TGCAGCGTTGAAAGGGCTAGTGGGGGTTTGGAGACCCAGTACTTC
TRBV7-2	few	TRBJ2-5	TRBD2	CASSWGLAGARQETQYF	TGTGCCAGCAGCTGGGGCCTAGCGGGGGCCCGCCAAGAGACCCAGTACTTC
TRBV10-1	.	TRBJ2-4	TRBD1	CASSAGTGHQYF	TGCGCCAGCAGTGCTGGGACAGGACATCAGTACTTC
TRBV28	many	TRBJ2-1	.	CASSLSEQFF	TGTGCCAGCAGCTTATCTGAGCAGTTCTTC
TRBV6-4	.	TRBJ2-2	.	CASSDSGENTGELFF	TGTGCCAGCAGTGACTCGGGGGAAAACACCGGGGAGCTGTTTTTT
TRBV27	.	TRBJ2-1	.	CASSFLASSYNEQFF	TGTGCCAGCAGTTTTCTAGCGAGCTCCTACAATGAGCAGTTCTTC
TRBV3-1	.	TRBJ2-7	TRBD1	CASSVRQGRYEQYF	TGTGCCAGCAGCGTTAGACAGGGGAGATACGAGCAGTACTTC
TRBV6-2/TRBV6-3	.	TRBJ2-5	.	CASKPDYVAETQYF	TGTGCCAGCAAGCCGGACTACGTAGCAGAGACCCAGTACTTC
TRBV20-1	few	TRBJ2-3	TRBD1	CSATFRTGGRDTQYF	TGCAGTGCTACCTTCCGCACAGGGGGTCGGGATACGCAGTATTTT